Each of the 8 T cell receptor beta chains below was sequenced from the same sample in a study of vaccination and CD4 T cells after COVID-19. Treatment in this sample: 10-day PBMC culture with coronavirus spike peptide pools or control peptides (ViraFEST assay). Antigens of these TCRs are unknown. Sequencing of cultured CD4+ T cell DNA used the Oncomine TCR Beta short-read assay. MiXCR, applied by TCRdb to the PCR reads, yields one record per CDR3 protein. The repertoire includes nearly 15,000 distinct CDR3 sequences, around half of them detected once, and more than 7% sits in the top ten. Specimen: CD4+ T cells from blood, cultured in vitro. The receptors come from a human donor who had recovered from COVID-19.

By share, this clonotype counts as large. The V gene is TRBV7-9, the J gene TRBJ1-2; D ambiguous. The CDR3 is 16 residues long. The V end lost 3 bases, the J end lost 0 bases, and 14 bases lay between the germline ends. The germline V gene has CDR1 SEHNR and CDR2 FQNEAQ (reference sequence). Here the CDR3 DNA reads TGTGCCAGCAGCTTGTCGGCAGCCAGTCCTAACTATGGCTACACCTTC. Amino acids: CASSLSAASPNYGYTF.

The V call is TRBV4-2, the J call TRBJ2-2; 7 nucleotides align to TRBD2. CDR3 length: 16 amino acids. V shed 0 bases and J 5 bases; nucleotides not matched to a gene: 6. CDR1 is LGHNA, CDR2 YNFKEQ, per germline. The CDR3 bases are TGTGCCAGCAGCCAAGAGGCTAGCGGAGAAACCGGGGAGCTGTTTTTT. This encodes CASSQEASGETGELFF.

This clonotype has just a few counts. The chain's CDR3 is CASSADRGNSPLHF. In nucleotides, the CDR3 is TGTGCCAGCAGTGCAGACAGGGGTAATTCACCCCTCCACTTT. The gene calls are TRBV6-4 and TRBJ1-6, with 8 bases matching TRBD1. Per germline, CDR1 MRHNA and CDR2 SNTAGT. This CDR3 spans 14 amino acids. After removal of 4 bases from V and 6 bases from J, the junction contained 2 bases not matched to a gene.

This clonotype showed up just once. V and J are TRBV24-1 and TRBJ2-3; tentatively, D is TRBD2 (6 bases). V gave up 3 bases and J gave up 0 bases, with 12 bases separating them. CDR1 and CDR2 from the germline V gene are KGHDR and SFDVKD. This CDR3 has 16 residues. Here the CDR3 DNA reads TGTGCCACCAGTGATGTGAGCGGGTCTAGCACAGATACGCAGTATTTT. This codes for CATSDVSGSSTDTQYF.

In DNA form, the CDR3 reads TGTGCCAGCAGTTACCAGAATATCGGGACATACGGCTACACCTTC. This codes for CASSYQNIGTYGYTF. The chain is built from TRBV6-2 or TRBV6-3 and TRBJ1-2; possibly TRBD1 for D (6 bases). The CDR3 sequence is 15 residues long. Per germline, CDR1 MNHEY and CDR2 SVGEGT. Trimming took off 2 bases at V and 8 bases at J, with 18 bases between the two ends.

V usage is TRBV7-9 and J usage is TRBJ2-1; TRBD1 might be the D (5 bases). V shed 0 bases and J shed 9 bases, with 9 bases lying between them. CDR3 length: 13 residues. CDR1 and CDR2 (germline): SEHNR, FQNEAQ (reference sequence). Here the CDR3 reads CASSLAGAGEQFF. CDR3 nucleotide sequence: TGTGCCAGCAGCTTAGCAGGGGCAGGTGAGCAGTTCTTC.

The DNA of the CDR3 is TGTGCCAGCAGGGGGGGCCCAACCGGGGAGCTGTTTTTT. It codes for CASRGGPTGELFF. The chain has TRBV7-8 and TRBJ2-2; D may be TRBD1 or TRBD2 (6 bases each). CDR3 size: 13 residues. The V end was cut by 6 bases, the J end by 5 bases, with 10 bases between. Germline V gene lookup returns CDR1 SGHVS and CDR2 FQNEAQ.

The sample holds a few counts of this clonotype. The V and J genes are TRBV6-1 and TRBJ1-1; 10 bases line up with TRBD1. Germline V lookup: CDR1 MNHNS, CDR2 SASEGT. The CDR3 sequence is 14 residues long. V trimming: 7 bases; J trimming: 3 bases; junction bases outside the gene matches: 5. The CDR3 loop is CASTPGTGDTEAFF. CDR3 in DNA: TGTGCCAGCACCCCCGGGACAGGGGACACTGAAGCTTTCTTT.